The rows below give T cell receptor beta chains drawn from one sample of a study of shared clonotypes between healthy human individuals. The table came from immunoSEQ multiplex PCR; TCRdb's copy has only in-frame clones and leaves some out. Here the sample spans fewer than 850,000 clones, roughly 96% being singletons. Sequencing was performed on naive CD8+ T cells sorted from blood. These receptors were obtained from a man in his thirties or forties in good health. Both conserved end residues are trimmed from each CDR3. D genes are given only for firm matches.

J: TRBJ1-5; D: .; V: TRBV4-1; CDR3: ASSQDFFGGSGNQPQH
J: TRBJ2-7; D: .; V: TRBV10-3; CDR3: AISADGAYEQY
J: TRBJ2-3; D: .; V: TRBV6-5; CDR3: ASSYRAFTDTQY
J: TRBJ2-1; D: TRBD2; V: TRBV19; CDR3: ASSIGTGGTYNEQF
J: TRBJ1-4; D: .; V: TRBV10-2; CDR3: ASSGGPTRLF
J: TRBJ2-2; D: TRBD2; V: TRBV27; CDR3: ASRMTSGSNTGELF
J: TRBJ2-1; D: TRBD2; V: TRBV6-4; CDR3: ASSLGPSGFNEQF
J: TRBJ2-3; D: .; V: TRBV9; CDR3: ASSLESDTQY
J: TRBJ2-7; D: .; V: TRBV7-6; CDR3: ASSLVGPEQY
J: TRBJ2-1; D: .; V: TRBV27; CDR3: ASSSGLSSYNEQF
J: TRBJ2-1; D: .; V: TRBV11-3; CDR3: ASSVDYSPYNEQF
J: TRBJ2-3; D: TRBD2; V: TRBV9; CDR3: ASSVGGLAGPHPRDTQY
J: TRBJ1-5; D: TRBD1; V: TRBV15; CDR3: ATSRLDRVTSNQPQH
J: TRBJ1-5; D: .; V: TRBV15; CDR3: ATSREQGQPQH
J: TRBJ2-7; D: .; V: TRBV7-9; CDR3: ASSPRGGTYEQY
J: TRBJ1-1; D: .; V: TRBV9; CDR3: ASSVRQV
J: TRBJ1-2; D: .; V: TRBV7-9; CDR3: ASSLGDGGLYGYT
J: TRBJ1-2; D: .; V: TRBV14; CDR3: ASSPSENYGYT
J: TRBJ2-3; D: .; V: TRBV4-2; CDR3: ASSQVTTGLGFEDTQY
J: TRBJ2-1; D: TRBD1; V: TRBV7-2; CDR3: ASSDTGGGYNEQF
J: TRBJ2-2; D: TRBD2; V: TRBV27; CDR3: ASSLLAGAYGELF
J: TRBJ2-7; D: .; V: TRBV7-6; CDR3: ASSLGGEVVLGEQY
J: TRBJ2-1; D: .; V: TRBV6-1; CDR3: ASTGHRPYNEQF
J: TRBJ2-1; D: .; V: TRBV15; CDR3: ATSREASLPNYNEQF
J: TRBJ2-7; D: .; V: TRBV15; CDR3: ATSTGTYYEQY
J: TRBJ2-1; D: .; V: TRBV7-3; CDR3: ASSLNAGNEQF
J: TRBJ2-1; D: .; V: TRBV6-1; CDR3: ASSGITRQGYNEQF
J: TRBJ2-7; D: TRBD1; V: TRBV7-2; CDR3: ASSLGTGVGYEQY
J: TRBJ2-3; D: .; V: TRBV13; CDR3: ASSLRTSLSPDTQY
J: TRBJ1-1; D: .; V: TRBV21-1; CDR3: ATDGRDRFNGTEAF
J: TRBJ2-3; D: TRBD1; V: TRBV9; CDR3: ASSAEGQGSLNTQY
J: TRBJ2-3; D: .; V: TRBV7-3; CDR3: ASSRSGSTDTQY
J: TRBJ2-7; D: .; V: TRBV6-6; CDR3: ASTETEPGEQY
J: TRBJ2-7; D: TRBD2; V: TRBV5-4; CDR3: ASSLLLAGSDEQY
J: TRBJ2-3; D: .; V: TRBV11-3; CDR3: ASSRDRADTQY
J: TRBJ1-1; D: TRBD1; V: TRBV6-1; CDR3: ASSVDREDTEAF
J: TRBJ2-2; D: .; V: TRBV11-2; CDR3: ASSLGSGATGELF
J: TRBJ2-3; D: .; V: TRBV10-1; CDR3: ASSEGLPSTDTQY
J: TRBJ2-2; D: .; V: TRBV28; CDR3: ASSFSGNTGELF